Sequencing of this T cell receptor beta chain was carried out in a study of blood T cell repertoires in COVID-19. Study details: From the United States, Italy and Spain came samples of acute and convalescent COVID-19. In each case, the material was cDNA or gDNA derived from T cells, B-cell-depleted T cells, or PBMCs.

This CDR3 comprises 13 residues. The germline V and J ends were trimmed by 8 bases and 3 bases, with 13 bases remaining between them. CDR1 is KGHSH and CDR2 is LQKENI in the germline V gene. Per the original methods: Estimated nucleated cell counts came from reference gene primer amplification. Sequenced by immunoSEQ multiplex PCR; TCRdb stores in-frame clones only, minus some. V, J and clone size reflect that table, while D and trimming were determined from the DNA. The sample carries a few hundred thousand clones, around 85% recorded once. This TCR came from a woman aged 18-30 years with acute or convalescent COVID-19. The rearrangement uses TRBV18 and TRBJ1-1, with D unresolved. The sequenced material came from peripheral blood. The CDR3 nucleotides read TGTGCCAGCGCCGCGGGGATGGACACTGAAGCTTTCTTT. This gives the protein CASAAGMDTEAFF. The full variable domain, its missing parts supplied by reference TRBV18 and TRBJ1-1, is NAGVMQNPRHLVRRRGQEARLRCSPMKGHSHVYWYRQLPEEGLKFMVYLQKENIIDESGMPKERFSAEFPKEGPSILRIQQVVRGDSAAYFCASAAGMDTEAFFGQGTRLTVV.